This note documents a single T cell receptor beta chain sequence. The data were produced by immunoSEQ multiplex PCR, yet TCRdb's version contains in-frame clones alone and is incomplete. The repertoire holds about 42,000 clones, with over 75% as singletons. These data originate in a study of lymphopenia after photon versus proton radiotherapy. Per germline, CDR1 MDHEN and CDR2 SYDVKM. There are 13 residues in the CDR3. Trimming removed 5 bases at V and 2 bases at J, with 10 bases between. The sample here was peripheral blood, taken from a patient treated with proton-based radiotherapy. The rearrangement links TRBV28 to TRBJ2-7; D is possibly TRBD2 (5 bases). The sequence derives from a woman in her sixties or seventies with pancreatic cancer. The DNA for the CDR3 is TGTGCCAGCAGTACGGACGGGACCTACGAGCAGTACTTC. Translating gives CASSTDGTYEQYF. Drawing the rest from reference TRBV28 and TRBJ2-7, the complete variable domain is DVKVTQSSRYLVKRTGEKVFLECVQDMDHENMFWYRQDPGLGLRLIYFSYDVKMKEKGDIPEGYSVSREKKERFSLILESASTNQTSMYLCASSTDGTYEQYFGPGTRLTVT.